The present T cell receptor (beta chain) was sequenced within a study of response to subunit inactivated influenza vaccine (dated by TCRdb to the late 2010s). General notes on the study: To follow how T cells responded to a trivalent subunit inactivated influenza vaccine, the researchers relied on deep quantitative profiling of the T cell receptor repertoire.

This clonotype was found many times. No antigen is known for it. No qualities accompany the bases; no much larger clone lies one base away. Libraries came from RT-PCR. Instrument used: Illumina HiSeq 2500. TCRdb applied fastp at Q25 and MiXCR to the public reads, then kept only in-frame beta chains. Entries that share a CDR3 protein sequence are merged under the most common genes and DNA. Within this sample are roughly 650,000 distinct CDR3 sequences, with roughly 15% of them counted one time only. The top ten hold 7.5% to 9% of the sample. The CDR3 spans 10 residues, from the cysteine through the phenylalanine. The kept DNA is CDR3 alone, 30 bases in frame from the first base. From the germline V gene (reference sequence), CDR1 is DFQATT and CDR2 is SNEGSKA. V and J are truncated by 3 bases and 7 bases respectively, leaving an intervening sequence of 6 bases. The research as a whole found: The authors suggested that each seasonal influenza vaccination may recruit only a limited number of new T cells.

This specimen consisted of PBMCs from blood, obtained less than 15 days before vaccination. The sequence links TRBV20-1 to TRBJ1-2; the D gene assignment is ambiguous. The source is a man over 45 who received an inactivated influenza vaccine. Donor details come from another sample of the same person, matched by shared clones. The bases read TGCAGTGCTAGGACGACTGGCTACACCTTC. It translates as CSARTTGYTF.